The entry that follows covers one T cell receptor (beta chain) sequence. In germline, CDR1 is LNHDA, CDR2 SQIVND (reference sequence). This CDR3 region has 16 residues. Trimming cost V 7 bases and J 4 bases; bases outside gene matches: 9. This sample stems from a study of blood T cell repertoires in COVID-19. Study information: The United States, Italy and Spain provided the acute and convalescent COVID-19 samples. Sources were T cells, B-cell-depleted T cells, or PBMCs; the material itself was cDNA or gDNA.

In the authors' workflow: Amplification of reference gene primers was used by the study to estimate nucleated cell counts. Produced via immunoSEQ multiplex PCR; TCRdb's table is partial and in-frame only. D and trimming were read from the DNA, whereas the V and J calls and clone size are those reported in that table. The repertoire holds over 150,000 clones, 85% to 90% seen once, with 5.5% to 7% in the top ten. Sequenced input: peripheral blood. The chain uses TRBV19 and TRBJ2-6; 8 bases fit TRBD1. The sequence was obtained from a man aged 50 or older with active or convalescent COVID-19. CDR3 sequence reads: CASKVRGRTGANVLTF. The CDR3 DNA reads TGTGCCAGTAAGGTCAGGGGGCGGACGGGGGCCAACGTCCTGACTTTC.